The 31 T cell receptor beta chains presented below share a single source sample, sequenced in a study of cytotoxic CD8 clonotypes in ibrutinib-treated CLL. The table came from immunoSEQ multiplex PCR; TCRdb's copy has only in-frame clones and leaves some out. Of hundreds of thousands of clones listed, less than 75% are singletons. Sequences were derived from PBMCs, sampled after 24 months of ibrutinib treatment. These receptors were collected from a human donor with chronic lymphocytic leukemia.

The V and J genes are TRBV27 and TRBJ1-6; D perhaps matches TRBD1 (6 bases). This CDR3 contains 16 residues. The germline V and J ends were trimmed by 4 bases and 10 bases, with 20 bases remaining between them. Germline V lookup: CDR1 MNHEY, CDR2 SMNVEV (reference sequence). The CDR3 region is CASSSGTYRVRSPLHF. The DNA for the CDR3 is TGTGCCAGCAGTTCGGGTACTTACAGGGTGCGCTCACCCCTCCACTTT.

J is TRBJ1-4 and V is TRBV4-1; no definite D call. The CDR3 sequence is 16 residues long. V dropped 0 bases and J dropped 7 bases, with 15 bases sitting between them. CDR1 and CDR2 (germline): MGHRA, YSYEKL. Written as DNA, the CDR3 is TGCGCCAGCAGCCAAGATAACCAATGGGTTAGTGAAAAACTGTTTTTT. Protein sequence: CASSQDNQWVSEKLFF.

This sequence joins TRBV6-6 and TRBJ2-1, with 11 bases lining up with TRBD1. Trimming at V came to 5 bases and at J to 6 bases, leaving 0 bases not matched to a gene. CDR3 length: 13 amino acids. CDR1 is MNHNY, CDR2 SVGAGI, per germline (reference sequence). The CDR3 here is CASSGTGGNEQFF. The DNA of the CDR3 is TGTGCCAGCAGTGGGACAGGGGGCAATGAGCAGTTCTTC.

CDR3 sequence: CASSLESQRHEQYF. The CDR3 DNA reads as TGTGCCAGCAGCCTCGAGTCCCAGAGGCACGAGCAGTACTTC. The chain has TRBV6-6 and TRBJ2-7; D unclear. CDR3 size: 14 residues. Germline-derived CDR1 and CDR2 are MNHNY and SVGAGI (reference sequence). The V and J ends lost 6 bases and 5 bases respectively, with 17 bases between them.

The V gene is TRBV9, the J gene TRBJ2-2; D not resolved. This CDR3 is 16 amino acids long. CDR1 and CDR2 (germline): SGDLS, YYNGEE. Trimming removed 0 bases from V and 8 bases from J, with 17 bases in between. The CDR3 reads CASSVDPQVGLGELFF. The CDR3 region has the DNA TGTGCCAGCAGCGTAGACCCCCAAGTAGGGTTAGGGGAGCTGTTTTTT.

The gene calls are TRBV20-1 and TRBJ1-2; D uncertain. From germline, CDR1 is DFQATT and CDR2 SNEGSKA (reference sequence). The CDR3 extends over 10 amino acids. CDR3 amino acids: CSSRRDGYTF. CDR3 bases: TGCAGCTCGCGACGGGATGGCTACACCTTC.

The V call is TRBV11-3, the J call TRBJ2-3; 12 bases align to TRBD2. The CDR3 sequence is 17 residues long. Looked up from germline, CDR1 is SGHNT and CDR2 is YENEEA. The J segment lost 2 bases and the V segment lost 5 bases, leaving 8 bases of the junction unmatched. The CDR3 nucleotides are TGTGCCAGCAGCAAGGGGGCTAGCGGGAGGGCCACAGATACGCAGTATTTT. This codes for CASSKGASGRATDTQYF.

The chain combines TRBV9 with TRBJ2-1, with 7 bases lining up with TRBD2. The CDR3 runs to 18 residues. CDR1 and CDR2 from the germline V gene are SGDLS and YYNGEE. V lost 2 bases, J lost 1 base, and 12 bases stayed unmatched. The CDR3 sequence is CASSVGEGRRTSYNEQFF. CDR3 coding DNA: TGTGCCAGCAGCGTCGGGGAGGGGAGGCGGACTTCCTACAATGAGCAGTTCTTC.

This clone occurred a few times. The chain joins TRBV15 to TRBJ2-3, with 9 bases that match TRBD1. Per germline, CDR1 LNHNV and CDR2 YYDKDF (reference sequence). The CDR3 runs 18 residues. V lost 2 bases to trimming and J lost 5 bases; unmatched junction nucleotides: 14. Here the CDR3 DNA reads TGTGCCACCAGCAGACGATTTGGGGGACAGGGCACCAAAGATACGCAGTATTTT. It specifies CATSRRFGGQGTKDTQYF.

CDR3: CATPGQGSYEQYF. The CDR3 DNA reads as TGTGCCACTCCGGGACAGGGCTCCTACGAGCAGTACTTC. The chain joins TRBV7-9 to TRBJ2-7; TRBD1 matches 9 bases. V lost 10 bases, J lost 0 bases, and 4 bases stayed unmatched. The germline V gene has CDR1 SEHNR and CDR2 FQNEAQ (reference sequence). The CDR3 extends over 13 amino acids.

The J gene is TRBJ2-1, the V gene TRBV11-2; 9 nucleotides agree with TRBD2. The CDR3 consists of 17 residues. From germline, CDR1 is SGHAT and CDR2 FQNNGV. Unmatched junction bases numbered 7, after V lost 0 bases and J lost 4 bases. This chain's CDR3 is CASSLEALAGVYNEQFF. The CDR3 DNA follows: TGTGCCAGCAGCTTAGAGGCACTAGCGGGTGTTTACAATGAGCAGTTCTTC.

This clone has only a few counts. This chain links TRBV5-1 with TRBJ2-2; a weak D match, TRBD1 (6 bases). The CDR3 sequence is 15 residues long. Trimming removed 4 bases from V and 3 bases from J, with 13 bases in between. The V gene's germline CDR1 is SGHRS and CDR2 YFSETQ. The CDR3 here is CASSAQGIYTGELFF. CDR3 coding DNA: TGCGCCAGCAGCGCACAGGGAATCTACACCGGGGAGCTGTTTTTT.

The V and J genes are TRBV29-1 and TRBJ1-1; D unresolved. This CDR3 has 11 amino acids. Trimming left V 0 bases short and J 9 bases short, with 8 bases between. In germline, CDR1 is SQVTM, CDR2 ANQGSEA. As DNA, the CDR3 is TGCAGCGTTGAAGATAATCTACAAGCTTTCTTT. As protein: CSVEDNLQAFF. Full variable domain (missing parts from reference TRBV29-1 and TRBJ1-1): SAVISQKPSRDICQRGTSLTIQCQVDSQVTMMFWYRQQPGQSLTLIATANQGSEATYESGFVIDKFPISRPNLTFSTLTVSNMSPEDSSIYLCSVEDNLQAFFGQGTRLTVV.

The CDR3 DNA reads as TGTGCCTGGAATCCACAAACAACTAATGAAAAACTGTTTTTT. Protein sequence: CAWNPQTTNEKLFF. J is TRBJ1-4 and V is TRBV30; D gene unclear. The CDR3 contains 14 residues. With 4 bases removed from V and 0 bases from J, the gap between germline ends came to 9 bases. Germline values: CDR1 GTSNPN, CDR2 SVGIG (reference sequence).

This clone was observed a handful of times. This chain links TRBV29-1 with TRBJ2-3; TRBD1 or TRBD2 may be the D gene (5 bases each). Deletions cut 3 bases from V and 8 bases from J, with 15 bases between. CDR3 length equals 13 residues. CDR1 and CDR2 (germline): SQVTM, ANQGSEA. CDR3 sequence: CSVEERSRGTQYF. As DNA, the CDR3 is TGCAGCGTTGAGGAGCGGTCTAGGGGTACGCAGTATTTT.

Points on this clone: Other nucleotide sequences in the sample specify the same CDR3. The V call is TRBV4-1, the J call TRBJ2-7, with 7 bases matching TRBD2. Germline lookup yields CDR1 MGHRA and CDR2 YSYEKL. V trimming: 1 base; J trimming: 2 bases; junction bases outside the gene matches: 2. CDR3 length: 14 residues. In nucleotides, the CDR3 is TGCGCCAGCAGCCAAGGGGGAGGGACCTACGAGCAGTACTTC. Protein: CASSQGGGTYEQYF.

The chain recombines TRBV30 with TRBJ1-4; D uncertain. Trimming took 4 bases from V and 4 from J, leaving 16 bases between them. Germline lookup yields CDR1 GTSNPN and CDR2 SVGIG (reference sequence). The CDR3 sequence is 15 residues long. CDR3 region: CAWNALGSLNEKLFF. In DNA, the CDR3 is TGTGCCTGGAACGCTTTGGGGAGCCTTAATGAAAAACTGTTTTTT.

V is TRBV25-1 and J is TRBJ2-6; 7 nucleotides match TRBD1. CDR3 length equals 18 residues. The trim removed 7 bases at V and 0 bases at J, leaving 12 bases unmatched. CDR1 and CDR2 (germline): MGHDK, SYGVNS. The CDR3 DNA is TGTGCCAGCACTTACACCGGGACAGCTTACTCTGGGGCCAACGTCCTGACTTTC. Translation: CASTYTGTAYSGANVLTF.

This chain joins TRBV11-2 and TRBJ2-1; the match to TRBD2 covers 7 bases. The CDR3 is 16 residues long. The germline gives CDR1 SGHAT, CDR2 FQNNGV. Trimming removed 3 bases from V and 3 bases from J; junction bases left unmatched: 8. The CDR3: CASSFRLSGDYNEQFF. CDR3 bases: TGTGCCAGCAGCTTTCGACTAAGCGGGGACTACAATGAGCAGTTCTTC. The full variable domain, completed using reference TRBV11-2 and TRBJ2-1, is EAGVAQSPRYKIIEKRQSVAFWCNPISGHATLYWYQQILGQGPKLLIQFQNNGVVDDSQLPKDRFSAERLKGVDSTLKIQPAKLEDSAVYLCASSFRLSGDYNEQFFGPGTRLTVL.

CDR3 amino acids: CASTYRVLKEQYF. The CDR3 nucleotides read TGTGCCAGCACCTATCGAGTCCTCAAGGAGCAGTACTTC. The chain links TRBV28 to TRBJ2-7; D gene unclear. The CDR3 spans 13 residues. Trimming stripped 7 bases from V and 7 bases from J, with 17 bases between. Germline V gene data show CDR1 as MDHEN and CDR2 as SYDVKM.

V gene TRBV28 combines with J gene TRBJ1-4; 7 bases align to TRBD1. The germline CDR1 and CDR2 sequences are MDHEN and SYDVKM. This CDR3 is built from 17 residues. With 6 bases clipped from V and 2 bases from J, the junction kept 12 bases outside the gene matches. The CDR3 DNA reads as TGTGCCAGCAGCCTTCGGGGGAGGGGGCCCACTAATGAAAAACTGTTTTTT. Amino acids: CASSLRGRGPTNEKLFF.

The chain combines TRBV7-2 with TRBJ2-5; 9 bases line up with TRBD1. This CDR3 is built from 15 residues. V lost 1 base, J lost 6 bases, and 6 bases stayed unmatched. Germline CDR1 SGHTA, CDR2 FQGNSA. This CDR3 reads CASSLGTGVEKTQYF. CDR3 bases: TGTGCCAGCAGCTTAGGGACAGGGGTGGAGAAGACCCAGTACTTC.

This clone was recorded a few times. The chain carries TRBV30 and TRBJ1-1; 7 bases agree with TRBD1. Losses at the gene ends were 2 bases for V and 7 bases for J; bases not matched to a gene: 7. The CDR3 length is 13 residues. The germline CDR1 and CDR2 sequences are GTSNPN and SVGIG (reference sequence). The CDR3 nucleotides read TGTGCCTGGAGTCACAGGGGCGAGGGTGAAGCTTTCTTT. Protein sequence: CAWSHRGEGEAFF. Looking up the rest from reference TRBV30 and TRBJ1-1 gives the full variable domain: SQTIHQWPATLVQPVGSPLSLECTVEGTSNPNLYWYRQAAGRGLQLLFYSVGIGQISSEVPQNLSASRPQDRQFILSSKKLLLSDSGFYLCAWSHRGEGEAFFGQGTRLTVV.

This chain joins TRBV7-2 and TRBJ2-3; 8 bases are shared with TRBD1. CDR3 length equals 14 residues. CDR1 and CDR2 from the germline V gene are SGHTA and FQGNSA. The V and J ends lost 6 bases and 5 bases, in that order; junction bases with no gene match: 7. The CDR3 sequence: CASRTGEILDTQYF. CDR3 coding DNA: TGTGCCAGCAGGACAGGGGAAATTTTAGATACGCAGTATTTT.

The rearrangement joins TRBV7-9 to TRBJ2-7; 8 nucleotides agree with TRBD2. Germline V gene data show CDR1 as SEHNR and CDR2 as FQNEAQ (reference sequence). The CDR3 contains 16 residues. The V gene end was trimmed by 5 bases and the J gene end by 0 bases; junction bases not matched to a gene: 9. In DNA, the CDR3 is TGTGCCAGCAGCCTAGGGGCGGGAGGTGGCTCCTACGAGCAGTACTTC. This translates into CASSLGAGGGSYEQYF.

V gene TRBV28 combines with J gene TRBJ1-5; D call uncertain. Trimming shortened V by 7 bases and J by 3 bases, and 13 bases separated the two germline ends. Germline CDR1 reads MDHEN; CDR2 reads SYDVKM. CDR3 length equals 14 residues. In DNA, the CDR3 is TGTGCCAGCAAACCAAACTATATCAATCAGCCCCAGCATTTT. It yields the protein CASKPNYINQPQHF.

V and J are TRBV4-2 and TRBJ2-2, with 12 bases identical to TRBD2. Per germline, CDR1 LGHNA and CDR2 YNFKEQ. This CDR3 has 16 residues. The V gene end was trimmed by 4 bases and the J gene end by 7 bases; junction bases not matched to a gene: 7. CDR3 nucleotides: TGTGCCAGCAGCCGGCTAGCGGGAGGGCCCGACGGGGAGCTGTTTTTT. Protein sequence: CASSRLAGGPDGELFF.

The CDR3 reads CASSIASGYTDTQYF. The CDR3 nucleotides read TGTGCCAGTAGTATTGCTAGCGGATACACAGATACGCAGTATTTT. The rearrangement joins TRBV19 to TRBJ2-3; TRBD2 matches 7 bases. This CDR3 contains 15 residues. Germline-derived CDR1 and CDR2 are LNHDA and SQIVND (reference sequence). With 3 bases clipped from V and 2 bases from J, the junction kept 5 bases outside the gene matches.

Only one count was recorded for this clone. The chain uses TRBV7-2 and TRBJ1-1, with 12 bases aligning to TRBD1. The ends lost 3 bases at V and 7 bases at J; junction bases unmatched: 6. The germline V gene has CDR1 SGHTA and CDR2 FQGNSA. This CDR3 has 15 amino acids. In nucleotides, the CDR3 is TGTGCCAGCAGCTTCTCCGGGACAGGGGGCCGTGAAGCTTTCTTT. It encodes CASSFSGTGGREAFF.

The J gene is TRBJ1-1, the V gene TRBV6-5; D is unclear. Looked up from germline, CDR1 is MNHEY and CDR2 is SVGAGI. The CDR3 loop spans 15 amino acids. The V gene lost 6 bases and the J gene lost 2 bases, with 16 bases spanning the gap. CDR3 protein: CASSRARARNTEAFF. The CDR3 DNA follows: TGTGCCAGCAGCCGGGCCCGTGCCAGAAACACTGAAGCTTTCTTT.

The chain carries TRBV5-4 and TRBJ2-1, with 11 bases matching TRBD2. The CDR3 contains 15 residues. Germline CDR1 is SGHNT and CDR2 is YYREEE (reference sequence). The J segment lost 5 bases and the V segment lost 4 bases, leaving 5 bases of the junction unmatched. The CDR3 loop reads CASSPGTSGDNEQFF. DNA for the CDR3: TGTGCCAGCAGCCCCGGGACTAGCGGCGACAATGAGCAGTTCTTC.